This section outlines one T cell receptor beta chain sequence together with its context. Its antigen is unknown. This CDR3 is 17 amino acids long. Deletions cut 2 bases from V and 2 bases from J, with 16 bases between. CDR1 is MGHRA and CDR2 is YSYEKL in the germline V gene. TCRdb reprocessed the reads via MiXCR and lists one record per CDR3 protein. The sample lists about 770,000 distinct CDR3 sequences, 25% to 35% occurring once. These data originate in a study of T cell repertoires in cytomegalovirus infection. Study summary: HLA-B-restricted CMV epitopes that are well studied, plus recently identified HLA-C-restricted ones, were used by the study.

This receptor was identified in a human donor in good health (CMV status not recorded). Some clones in this sample may be carry-over from other donors' samples. The sample here was cultured CD8+ T cells from PBMCs, taken from culture after CMV antigen stimulation. The chain carries TRBV4-1 and TRBJ2-1; D may be TRBD1 or TRBD2 (5 bases each). The CDR3: CASSQLRDVPPYNEQFF. The CDR3 bases are TGCGCCAGCAGCCAACTCCGGGACGTTCCTCCCTACAATGAGCAGTTCTTC.